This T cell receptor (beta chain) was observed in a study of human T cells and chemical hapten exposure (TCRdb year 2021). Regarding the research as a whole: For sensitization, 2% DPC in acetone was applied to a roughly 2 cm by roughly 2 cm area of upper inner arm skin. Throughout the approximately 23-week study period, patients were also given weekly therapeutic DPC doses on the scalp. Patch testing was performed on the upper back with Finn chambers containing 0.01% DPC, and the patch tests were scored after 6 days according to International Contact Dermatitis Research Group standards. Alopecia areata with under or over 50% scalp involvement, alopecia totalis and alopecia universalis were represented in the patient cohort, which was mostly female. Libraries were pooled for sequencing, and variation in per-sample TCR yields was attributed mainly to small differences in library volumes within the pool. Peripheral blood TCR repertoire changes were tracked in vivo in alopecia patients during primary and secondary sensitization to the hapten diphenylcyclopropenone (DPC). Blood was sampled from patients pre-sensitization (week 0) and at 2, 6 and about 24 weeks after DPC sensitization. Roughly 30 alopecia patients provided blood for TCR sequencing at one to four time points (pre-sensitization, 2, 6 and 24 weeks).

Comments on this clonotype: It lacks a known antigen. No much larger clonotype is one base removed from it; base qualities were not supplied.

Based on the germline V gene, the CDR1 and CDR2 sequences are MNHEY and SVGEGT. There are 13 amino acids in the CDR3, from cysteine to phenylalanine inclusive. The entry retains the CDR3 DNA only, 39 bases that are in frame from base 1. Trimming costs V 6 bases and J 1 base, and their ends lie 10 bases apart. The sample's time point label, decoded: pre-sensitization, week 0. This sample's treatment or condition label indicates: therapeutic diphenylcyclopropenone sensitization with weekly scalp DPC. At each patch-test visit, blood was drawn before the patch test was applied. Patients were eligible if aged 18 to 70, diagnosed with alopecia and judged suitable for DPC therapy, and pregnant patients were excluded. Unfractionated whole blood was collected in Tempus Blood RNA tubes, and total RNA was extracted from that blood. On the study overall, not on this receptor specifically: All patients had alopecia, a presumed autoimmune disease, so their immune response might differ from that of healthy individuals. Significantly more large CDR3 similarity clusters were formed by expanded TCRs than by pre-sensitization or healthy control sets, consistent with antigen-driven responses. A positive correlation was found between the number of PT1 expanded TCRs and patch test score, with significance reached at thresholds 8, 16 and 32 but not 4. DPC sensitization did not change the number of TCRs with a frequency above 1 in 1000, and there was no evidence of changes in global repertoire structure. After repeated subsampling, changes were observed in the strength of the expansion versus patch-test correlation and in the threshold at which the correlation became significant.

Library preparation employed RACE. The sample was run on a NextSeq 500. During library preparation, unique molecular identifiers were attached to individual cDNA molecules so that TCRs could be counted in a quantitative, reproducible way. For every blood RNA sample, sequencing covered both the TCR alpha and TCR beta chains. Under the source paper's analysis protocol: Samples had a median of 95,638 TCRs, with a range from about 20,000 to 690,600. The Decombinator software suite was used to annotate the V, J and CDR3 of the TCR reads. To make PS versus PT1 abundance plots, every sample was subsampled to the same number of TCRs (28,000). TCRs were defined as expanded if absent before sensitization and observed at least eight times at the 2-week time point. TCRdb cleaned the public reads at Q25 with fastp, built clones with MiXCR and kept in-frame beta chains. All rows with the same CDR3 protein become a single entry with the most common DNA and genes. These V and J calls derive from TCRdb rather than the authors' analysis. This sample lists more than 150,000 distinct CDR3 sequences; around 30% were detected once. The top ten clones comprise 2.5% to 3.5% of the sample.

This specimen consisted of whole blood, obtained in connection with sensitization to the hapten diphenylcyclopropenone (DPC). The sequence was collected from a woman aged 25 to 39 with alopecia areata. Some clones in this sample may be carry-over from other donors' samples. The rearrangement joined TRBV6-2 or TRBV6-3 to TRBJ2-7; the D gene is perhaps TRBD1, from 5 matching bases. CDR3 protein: CASRTTGSYEQYF. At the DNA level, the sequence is TGTGCCAGCAGGACAACAGGTTCCTACGAGCAGTACTTC.